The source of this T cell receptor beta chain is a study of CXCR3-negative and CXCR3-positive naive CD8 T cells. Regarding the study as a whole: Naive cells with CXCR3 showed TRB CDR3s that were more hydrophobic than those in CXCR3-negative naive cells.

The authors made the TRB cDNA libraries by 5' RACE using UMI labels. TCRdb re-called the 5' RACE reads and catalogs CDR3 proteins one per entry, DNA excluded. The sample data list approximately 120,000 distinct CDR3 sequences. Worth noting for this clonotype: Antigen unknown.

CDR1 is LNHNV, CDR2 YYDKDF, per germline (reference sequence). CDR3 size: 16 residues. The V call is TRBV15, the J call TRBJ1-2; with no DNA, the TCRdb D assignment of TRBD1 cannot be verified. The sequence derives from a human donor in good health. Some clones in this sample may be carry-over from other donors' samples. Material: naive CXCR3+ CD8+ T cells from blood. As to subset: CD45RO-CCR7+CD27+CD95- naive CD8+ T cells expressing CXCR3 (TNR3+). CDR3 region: CATSRDRDRGIYGYTF.